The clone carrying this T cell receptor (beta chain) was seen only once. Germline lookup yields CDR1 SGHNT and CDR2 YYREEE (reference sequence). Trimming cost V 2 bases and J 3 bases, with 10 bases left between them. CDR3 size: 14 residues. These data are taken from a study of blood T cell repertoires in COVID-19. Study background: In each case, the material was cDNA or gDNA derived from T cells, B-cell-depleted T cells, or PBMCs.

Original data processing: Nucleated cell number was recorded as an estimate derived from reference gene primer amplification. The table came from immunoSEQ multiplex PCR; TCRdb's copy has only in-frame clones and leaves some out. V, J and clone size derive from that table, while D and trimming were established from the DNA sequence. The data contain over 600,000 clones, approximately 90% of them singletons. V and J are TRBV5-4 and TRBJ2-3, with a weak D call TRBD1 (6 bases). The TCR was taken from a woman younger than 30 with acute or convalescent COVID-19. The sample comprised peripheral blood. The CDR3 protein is CASSFGRGTDTQYF. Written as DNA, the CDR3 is TGTGCCAGCAGCTTTGGCAGGGGAACAGATACGCAGTATTTT.